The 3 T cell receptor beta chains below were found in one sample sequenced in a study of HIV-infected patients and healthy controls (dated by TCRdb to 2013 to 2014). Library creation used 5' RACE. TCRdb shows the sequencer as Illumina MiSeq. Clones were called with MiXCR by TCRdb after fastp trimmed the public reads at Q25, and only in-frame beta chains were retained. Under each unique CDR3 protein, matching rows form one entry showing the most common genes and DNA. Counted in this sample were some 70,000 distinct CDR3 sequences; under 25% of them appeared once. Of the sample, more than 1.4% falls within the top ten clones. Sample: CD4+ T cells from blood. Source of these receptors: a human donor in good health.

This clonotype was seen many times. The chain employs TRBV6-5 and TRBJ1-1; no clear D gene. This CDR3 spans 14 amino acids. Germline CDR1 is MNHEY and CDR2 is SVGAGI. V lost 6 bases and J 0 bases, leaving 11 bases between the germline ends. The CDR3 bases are TGTGCCAGCAGGGACGCGGCACTGAACACTGAAGCTTTCTTT. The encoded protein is CASRDAALNTEAFF.

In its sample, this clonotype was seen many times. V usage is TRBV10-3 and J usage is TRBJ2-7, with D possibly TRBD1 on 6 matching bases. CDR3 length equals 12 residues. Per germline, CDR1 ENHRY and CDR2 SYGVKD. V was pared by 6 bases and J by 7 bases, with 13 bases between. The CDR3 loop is CAISRDTVEQYF. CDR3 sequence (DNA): TGTGCCATCAGCCGGGACACCGTGGAGCAGTACTTC.

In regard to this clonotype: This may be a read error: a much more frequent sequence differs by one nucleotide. CDR3 nucleotide sequence: TGTGTCAGCAGCCGAGACCACTCCGCGGAACTCACAGATACGCAGTATTTT. This translates into CVSSRDHSAELTDTQYF. V and J are TRBV7-8 and TRBJ2-3, with D uncertain. This CDR3 is 17 amino acids long. Germline loops: CDR1 SGHVS, CDR2 FQNEAQ.